The 10 T cell receptor beta chains reported below all come from one sample, sequenced in a study of shared clonotypes between healthy human individuals. The protocol was immunoSEQ multiplex PCR, while the TCRdb copy is restricted to in-frame clones and leaves out a portion. This sample has about 1.1 million clones, with approximately 77% found just once. Sequencing was done on a sample of memory CD4+ T cells from PBMCs. The subset denotes: CD45RA-negative fraction. The receptors come from a young man in good health. Some clones in this sample may be carry-over from other donors' samples.

V gene TRBV6-1 combines with J gene TRBJ2-7, with D perhaps being TRBD1 or TRBD2 (5 bases each). CDR3 length: 13 residues. Germline V gene sequence: CDR1 MNHNS, CDR2 SASEGT. V lost 10 bases to trimming and J lost 1 base, with 14 bases between them. Here the CDR3 reads CATKGTSSYEQYF. CDR3 nucleotide sequence: TGTGCCACCAAGGGGACCTCTTCCTACGAGCAGTACTTC.

This rearrangement joins TRBV5-1 to TRBJ2-1; perhaps TRBD2 as D (6 bases). Trimming cost V 0 bases and J 5 bases, with 12 bases left between them. Germline assignment: CDR1 SGHRS and CDR2 YFSETQ. CDR3 length: 15 amino acids. CDR3 sequence: CASSLAGGLNNEQFF. In DNA, the CDR3 is TGCGCCAGCAGCTTGGCCGGGGGACTGAACAATGAGCAGTTCTTC.

This clone was recorded many times. This chain links TRBV28 with TRBJ2-7; maybe TRBD2 (5 bases). CDR1 is MDHEN and CDR2 is SYDVKM in the germline V gene. This CDR3 has 14 residues. Trimming removed 4 bases at V and 0 bases at J, with 10 bases between. CDR3 amino acids: CASSSGGYSYEQYF. The CDR3 region has the DNA TGTGCCAGCAGTTCTGGCGGGTACTCCTACGAGCAGTACTTC.

The chain couples TRBV5-6 to TRBJ1-3; no clear D gene. Germline V CDR1 and CDR2: SGHDT, YYEEEE. V was clipped by 5 bases and J by 0 bases, with 12 bases between them. The CDR3 has 15 residues. CDR3 nucleotides: TGTGCCAGCAGTGAGGACTTTAGCTCTGGAAACACCATATATTTT. This encodes CASSEDFSSGNTIYF.

The V gene is TRBV25-1, the J gene TRBJ1-3, with D perhaps TRBD1 (6 bases). CDR1 MGHDK and CDR2 SYGVNS come from the germline V gene. The V gene lost 1 base and the J gene lost 0 bases, with 10 bases spanning the gap. This CDR3 is built from 16 residues. The CDR3 reads CASSESTGLSGNTIYF. CDR3 coding DNA: TGTGCCAGCAGTGAATCTACAGGGCTCTCTGGAAACACCATATATTTT.

This clone showed up many times. The chain employs TRBV10-3 and TRBJ1-1; D not resolved. Trimming removed 6 bases at V and 1 base at J, with 12 bases between. Looked up from germline, CDR1 is ENHRY and CDR2 is SYGVKD. The CDR3 totals 14 residues. The CDR3 DNA is TGTGCCATCAGGGGGAGCAGTAGGAACACTGAAGCTTTCTTT. Protein: CAIRGSSRNTEAFF.

This clone was observed a handful of times. The rearrangement uses TRBV7-3 and TRBJ2-1; D could derive from TRBD1 or TRBD2 (5 bases each). Germline V gene lookup returns CDR1 SGHTA and CDR2 FQGTGA. V was trimmed by 5 bases and J by 6 bases, leaving 5 bases between them. There are 11 residues in the CDR3. In nucleotides, the CDR3 is TGTGCCAGCAGCGGGGGCAATGAGCAGTTCTTC. The encoded protein is CASSGGNEQFF.

This rearrangement joins TRBV7-9 to TRBJ2-2; D possibly corresponds to TRBD2 (7 bases). This CDR3 contains 16 residues. V lost 5 bases, J lost 3 bases, and 16 bases lay in between. Germline CDR1 SEHNR, CDR2 FQNEAQ (reference sequence). CDR3 sequence: CASSPRGGGDTGELFF. The CDR3 DNA is TGTGCCAGCAGCCCCAGGGGCGGGGGAGACACCGGGGAGCTGTTTTTT. The variable domain in full, completed from reference TRBV7-9 and TRBJ2-2, reads DTGVSQNPRHKITKRGQNVTFRCDPISEHNRLYWYRQTLGQGPEFLTYFQNEAQLEKSRLLSDRFSAERPKGSFSTLEIQRTEQGDSAMYLCASSPRGGGDTGELFFGEGSRLTVL.

The V gene is TRBV5-4, the J gene TRBJ2-1, with D perhaps matching TRBD1 or TRBD2 (5 bases each). Per germline, CDR1 SGHNT and CDR2 YYREEE (reference sequence). The CDR3 is made up of 13 amino acids. V was trimmed by 0 bases and J by 9 bases, leaving 10 bases between them. CDR3 in amino acids: CASSLARDGEQFF. For the CDR3, the DNA is TGTGCCAGCAGCTTGGCCCGGGACGGTGAGCAGTTCTTC.

J is TRBJ1-5 and V is TRBV19; 7 bases align to TRBD1. The junction had 6 bases not matched to a gene; V was cut back by 4 bases and J by 6 bases. From germline, CDR1 is LNHDA and CDR2 SQIVND (reference sequence). CDR3 size: 14 residues. The CDR3 coding sequence is TGTGCCAGTAGTACATCAGGGGGAGTTCAGCCCCAGCATTTT. Protein: CASSTSGGVQPQHF. The variable domain in full, with the rest retrieved from reference TRBV19 and TRBJ1-5, is DGGITQSPKYLFRKEGQNVTLSCEQNLNHDAMYWYRQDPGQGLRLIYYSQIVNDFQKGDIAEGYSVSREKKESFPLTVTSAQKNPTAFYLCASSTSGGVQPQHFGDGTRLSIL.